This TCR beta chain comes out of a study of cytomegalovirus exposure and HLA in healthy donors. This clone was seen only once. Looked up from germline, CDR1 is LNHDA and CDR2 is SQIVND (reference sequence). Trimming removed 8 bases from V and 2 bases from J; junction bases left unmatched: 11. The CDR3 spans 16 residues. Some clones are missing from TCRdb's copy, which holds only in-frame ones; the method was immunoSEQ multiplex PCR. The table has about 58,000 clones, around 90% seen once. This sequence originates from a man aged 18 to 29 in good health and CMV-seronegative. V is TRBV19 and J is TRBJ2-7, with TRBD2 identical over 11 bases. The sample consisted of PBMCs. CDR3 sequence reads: CASGGTSGSRPYEQYF. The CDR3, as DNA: TGTGCCAGTGGGGGGACTAGCGGCTCCCGCCCCTACGAGCAGTACTTC.